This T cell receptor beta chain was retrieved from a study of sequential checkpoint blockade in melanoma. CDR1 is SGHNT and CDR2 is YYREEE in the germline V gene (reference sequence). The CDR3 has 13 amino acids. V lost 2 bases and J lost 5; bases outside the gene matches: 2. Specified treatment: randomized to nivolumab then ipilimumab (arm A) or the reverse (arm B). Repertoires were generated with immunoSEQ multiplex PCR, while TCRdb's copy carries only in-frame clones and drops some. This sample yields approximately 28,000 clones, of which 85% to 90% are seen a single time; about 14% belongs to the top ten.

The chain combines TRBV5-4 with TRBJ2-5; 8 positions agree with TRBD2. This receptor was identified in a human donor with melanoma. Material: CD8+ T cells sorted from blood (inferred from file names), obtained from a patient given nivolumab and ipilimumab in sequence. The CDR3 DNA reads TGTGCCAGCAGCTTCCGGGGGGGGGAGACCCAGTACTTC. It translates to CASSFRGGETQYF.